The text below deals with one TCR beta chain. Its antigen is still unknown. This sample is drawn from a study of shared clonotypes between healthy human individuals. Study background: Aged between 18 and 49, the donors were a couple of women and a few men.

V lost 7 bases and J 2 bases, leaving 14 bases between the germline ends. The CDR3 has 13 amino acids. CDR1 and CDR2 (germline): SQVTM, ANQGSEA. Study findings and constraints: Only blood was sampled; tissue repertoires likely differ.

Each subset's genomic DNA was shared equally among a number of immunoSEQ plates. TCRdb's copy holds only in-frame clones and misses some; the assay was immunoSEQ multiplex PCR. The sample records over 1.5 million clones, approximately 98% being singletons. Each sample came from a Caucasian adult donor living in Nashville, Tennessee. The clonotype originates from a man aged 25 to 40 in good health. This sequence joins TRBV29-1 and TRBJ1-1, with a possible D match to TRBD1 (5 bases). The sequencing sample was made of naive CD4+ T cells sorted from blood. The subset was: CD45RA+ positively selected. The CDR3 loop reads CSARTSLNTEAFF. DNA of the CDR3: TGCAGCGCTAGGACATCCCTCAACACTGAAGCTTTCTTT.